This T cell receptor (beta chain) came from a study of T cells in pancreatic ductal adenocarcinoma. Study conclusions and caveats: The resected cohort was biased toward the minority with early-stage disease. Blood clonality (roughly 0.072) did not differ significantly from tumor (roughly 0.11).

In regard to this clone: Its specificity is unknown.

Surgery without prior neoadjuvant therapy was the treatment of the selected pancreatic ductal adenocarcinoma patients. Some clones are missing from TCRdb's copy, which holds only in-frame ones; the method was immunoSEQ multiplex PCR. There are 97,000 or so clones in the sample; about 95% occur only once, and less than 4% lies in the top ten. This CDR3 is 14 amino acids long. Germline CDR1 and CDR2: SGHRS and YFSETQ. Trimming removed 4 bases from V and 5 bases from J, with 15 bases in between. This TCR came from a human donor with pancreatic ductal adenocarcinoma. J is TRBJ2-5 and V is TRBV5-1; D is unresolved. The sequencing sample was made of PBMCs. The CDR3 is CASSKERLGETQYF. The CDR3, as DNA: TGCGCCAGCAGCAAGGAGCGTCTTGGGGAGACCCAGTACTTC.